The clone carrying this T cell receptor (beta chain) was counted at least ten times. No antigen is known for it. This record comes from a study of T cells after yellow fever vaccination. As for the study in general: Where fractions had low cell numbers, libraries were prepared from them with the SMART-Seq v4 Ultra Low Input RNA kit.

Study results and limitations: Although most clonotypes did not, a small share appeared in both CD4 and CD8 compartments.

V lost 0 bases to trimming and J lost 5 bases, with 14 bases between them. CDR1 and CDR2 from the germline V gene are LGHNA and YSLEER. The CDR3 is made up of 16 amino acids. TCRdb independently ran MiXCR on the 5' RACE reads; one entry per CDR3 protein. The sample contains 250,000 to 300,000 distinct CDR3 sequences, 5.2% of which appear only once. The rearrangement joins TRBV4-3 to TRBJ2-1; possibly TRBD2 for D (6 bases). The sample consisted of CD4+ T cells sorted from PBMCs, taken on the day of the yellow fever booster vaccination. This TCR came from a man aged 18 to 29 who received the YFV17D yellow fever vaccine. CDR3 region: CASSQDPPGLDNEQFF. Written as DNA, the CDR3 is TGCGCCAGCAGCCAAGACCCTCCGGGACTGGACAATGAGCAGTTCTTC.